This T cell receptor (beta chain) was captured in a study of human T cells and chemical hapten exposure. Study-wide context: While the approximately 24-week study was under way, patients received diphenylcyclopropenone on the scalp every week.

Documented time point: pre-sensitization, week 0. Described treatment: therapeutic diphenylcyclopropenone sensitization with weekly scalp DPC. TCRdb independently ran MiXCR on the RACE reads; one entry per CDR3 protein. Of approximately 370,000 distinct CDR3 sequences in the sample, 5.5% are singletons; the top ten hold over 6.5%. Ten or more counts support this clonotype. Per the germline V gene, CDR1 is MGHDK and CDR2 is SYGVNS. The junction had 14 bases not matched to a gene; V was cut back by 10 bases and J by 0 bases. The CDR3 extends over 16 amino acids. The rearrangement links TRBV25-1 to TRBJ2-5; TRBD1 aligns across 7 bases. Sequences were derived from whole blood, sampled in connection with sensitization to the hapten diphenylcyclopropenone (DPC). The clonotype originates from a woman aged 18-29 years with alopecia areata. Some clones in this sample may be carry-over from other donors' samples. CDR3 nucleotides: TGTGCCACCACGGGACAGATCGGACCGTACCAAGAGACCCAGTACTTC. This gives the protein CATTGQIGPYQETQYF.